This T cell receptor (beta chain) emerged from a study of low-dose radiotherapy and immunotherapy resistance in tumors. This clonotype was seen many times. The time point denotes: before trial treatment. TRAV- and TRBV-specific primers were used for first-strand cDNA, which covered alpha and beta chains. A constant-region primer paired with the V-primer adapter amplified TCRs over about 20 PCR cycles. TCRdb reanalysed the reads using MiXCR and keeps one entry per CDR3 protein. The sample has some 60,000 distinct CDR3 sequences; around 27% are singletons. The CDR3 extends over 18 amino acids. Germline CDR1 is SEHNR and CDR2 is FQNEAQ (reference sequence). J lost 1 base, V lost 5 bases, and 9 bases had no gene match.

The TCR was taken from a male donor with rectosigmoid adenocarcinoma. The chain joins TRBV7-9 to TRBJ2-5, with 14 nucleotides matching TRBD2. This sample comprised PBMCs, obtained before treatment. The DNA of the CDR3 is TGTGCCAGCAGCCAAGGACTAGCGGGGGGCGATTTCCAAGAGACCCAGTACTTC. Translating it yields CASSQGLAGGDFQETQYF.